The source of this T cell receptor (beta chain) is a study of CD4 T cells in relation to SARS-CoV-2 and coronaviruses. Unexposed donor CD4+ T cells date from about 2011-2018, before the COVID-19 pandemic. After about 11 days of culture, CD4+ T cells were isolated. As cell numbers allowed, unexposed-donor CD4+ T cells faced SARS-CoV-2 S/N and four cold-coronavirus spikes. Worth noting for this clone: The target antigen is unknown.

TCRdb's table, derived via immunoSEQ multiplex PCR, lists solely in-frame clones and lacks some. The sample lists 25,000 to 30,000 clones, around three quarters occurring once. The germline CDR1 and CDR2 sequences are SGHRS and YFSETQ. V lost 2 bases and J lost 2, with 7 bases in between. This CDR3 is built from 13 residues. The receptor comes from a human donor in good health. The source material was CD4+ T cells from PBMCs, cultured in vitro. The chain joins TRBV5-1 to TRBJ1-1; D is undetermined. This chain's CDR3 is CASSFSSNTEAFF. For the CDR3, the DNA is TGCGCCAGCAGCTTTAGCAGCAACACTGAAGCTTTCTTT.